This TCR beta chain was sequenced in a study of Graves' ophthalmopathy and Graves' hyperthyroidism. In its sample, this clonotype was seen many times. The antigen is unknown. Findings of the study overall: Most thyroid clonotypes expanded beyond 0.001 frequency were also found in blood.

The authors amplified TCR beta CDR3 regions from RNA transcripts. First-round RT-PCR used HTBI primers; second-round multiplex PCR followed. MiXCR was run by TCRdb on the multiplex PCR reads, yielding one entry per CDR3 protein. This sample has roughly 160,000 distinct CDR3 sequences; around 39% occur once, and the top ten carry 8% to 10%. CDR1 and CDR2 from the germline V gene are SQVTM and ANQGSEA. V was pared by 7 bases and J by 1 base, with 7 bases between. This CDR3 is built from 11 residues. Under 3 months in duration, the ophthalmopathy in affected donors had moderate-to-severe activity, CAS ≥3 and NOSPECS ≥4. Serum thyroxine and TRAb, along with clinical symptoms, thyroid ultrasound and orbital computed tomography, were what diagnosis relied on. From fresh peripheral blood, approximately 10 ml in volume, the PBMCs were obtained.

This chain uses TRBV29-1 with TRBJ1-1; D might be TRBD1 (5 bases). Material for sequencing was peripheral blood. The sequence was collected from a man between 25 and 39 years old with Graves' ophthalmopathy. CDR3 sequence reads: CSGTRNTEAFF. For the CDR3, the DNA is TGCAGCGGGACAAGGAACACTGAAGCTTTCTTT.